The sample holds a few counts of the clone carrying this T cell receptor (beta chain). Generated by immunoSEQ multiplex PCR, the TCRdb table keeps only in-frame clones and is missing some. The sample lists 140,000 or so clones; about 85% were seen once. This sample is part of a study of blood T cell repertoires in COVID-19. The overall study: Samples taken during acute and convalescent COVID-19 were collected in the United States, Italy and Spain.

Participant ages covered roughly 18 to 89 years across 24 US areas. Participant-given clinical history determined each cohort assignment. Donors in Cohort 3 who had recovered were those with two negative PCRs, healthcare professional clearance, or resolution of their symptoms. Trimming cost V 5 bases and J 12 bases; bases outside gene matches: 14. Germline assignment: CDR1 LGHDT and CDR2 YNNKEL (reference sequence). This CDR3 region has 15 residues. The chain couples TRBV3-1 (or the pseudogene TRBV3-2) to TRBJ2-1; TRBD2 agrees at 9 bases. The sequence came from a woman aged 40 to 50 who had recovered from COVID-19. The material sequenced was PBMCs or T cells enriched from blood (not recorded which). The CDR3 spells CASSAPGTSSSGQFF. DNA for the CDR3: TGTGCCAGCAGCGCCCCAGGGACTAGCTCTTCTGGGCAGTTCTTC.